The present TCR beta chain was sequenced within a study of cytomegalovirus exposure and HLA in healthy donors. Study conclusions and caveats: Analysis performed later showed TCR beta chains linked to HLA being more clonally expanded than equally common others. In an earlier analysis, productive rearrangement rates for most beta V segments clustered near 87% or 30%. Versus the roughly 700-donor mean, an Asian-associated ancestry cluster reportedly showed fewer N-insertions in a later analysis.

Germline trimming cut 5 bases from V and 0 bases from J; bases unmatched to any gene: 17. CDR3 length: 20 residues. CDR1 and CDR2 (germline): MDHEN, SYDVKM. Primers: 60 Vbeta forward and 13 Jbeta reverse. Sequencing was performed with immunoSEQ multiplex PCR; in TCRdb, only in-frame clones are kept and a portion is missing. The table lists some 83,000 clones. With regard to this clone: Antigen unknown.

The chain is built from TRBV28 and TRBJ1-3; 9 nucleotides align to TRBD1. Material: PBMCs. This TCR was sampled from a woman in her twenties or thirties in good health and CMV-seronegative. The CDR3 here is CASSGRPGQGTALSGNTIYF. The DNA for the CDR3 is TGTGCCAGCAGTGGGAGACCGGGACAGGGCACGGCTCTCTCTGGAAACACCATATATTTT.